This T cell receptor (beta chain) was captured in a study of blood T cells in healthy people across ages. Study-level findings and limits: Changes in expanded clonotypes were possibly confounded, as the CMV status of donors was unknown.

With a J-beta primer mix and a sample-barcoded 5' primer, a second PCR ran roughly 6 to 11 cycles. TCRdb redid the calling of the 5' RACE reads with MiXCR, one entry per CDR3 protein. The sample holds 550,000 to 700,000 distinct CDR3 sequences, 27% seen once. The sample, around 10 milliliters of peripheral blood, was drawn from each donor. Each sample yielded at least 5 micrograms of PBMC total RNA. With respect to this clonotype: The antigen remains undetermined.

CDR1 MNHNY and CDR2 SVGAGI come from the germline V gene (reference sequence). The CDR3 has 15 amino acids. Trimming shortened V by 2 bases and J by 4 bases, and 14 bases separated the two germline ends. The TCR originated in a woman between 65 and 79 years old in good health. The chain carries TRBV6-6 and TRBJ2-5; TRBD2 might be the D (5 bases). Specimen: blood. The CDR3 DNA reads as TGTGCCAGCAGTTACGGAGGCCCCACTGGAGAGACCCAGTACTTC. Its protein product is CASSYGGPTGETQYF.